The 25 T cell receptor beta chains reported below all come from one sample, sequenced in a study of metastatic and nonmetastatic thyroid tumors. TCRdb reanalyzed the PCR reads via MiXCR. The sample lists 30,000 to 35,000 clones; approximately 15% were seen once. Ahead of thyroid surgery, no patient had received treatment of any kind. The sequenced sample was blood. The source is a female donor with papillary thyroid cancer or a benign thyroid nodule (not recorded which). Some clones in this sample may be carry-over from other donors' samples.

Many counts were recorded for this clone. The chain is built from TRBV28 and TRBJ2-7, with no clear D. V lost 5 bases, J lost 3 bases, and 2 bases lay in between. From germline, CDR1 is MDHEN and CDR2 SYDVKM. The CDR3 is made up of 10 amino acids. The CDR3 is CASSHYEQYF. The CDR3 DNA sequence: TGTGCCAGCAGTCACTACGAGCAGTACTTC. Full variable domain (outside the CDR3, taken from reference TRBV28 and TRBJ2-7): DVKVTQSSRYLVKRTGEKVFLECVQDMDHENMFWYRQDPGLGLRLIYFSYDVKMKEKGDIPEGYSVSREKKERFSLILESASTNQTSMYLCASSHYEQYFGPGTRLTVT.

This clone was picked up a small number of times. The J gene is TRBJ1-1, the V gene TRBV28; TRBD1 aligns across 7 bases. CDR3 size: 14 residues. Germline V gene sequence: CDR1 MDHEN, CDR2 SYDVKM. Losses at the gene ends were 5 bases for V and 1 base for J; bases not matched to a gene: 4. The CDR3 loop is CASSTGTANTEAFF. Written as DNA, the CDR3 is TGTGCCAGCAGTACAGGGACAGCGAACACTGAAGCTTTCTTT. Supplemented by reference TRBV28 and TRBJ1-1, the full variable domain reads DVKVTQSSRYLVKRTGEKVFLECVQDMDHENMFWYRQDPGLGLRLIYFSYDVKMKEKGDIPEGYSVSREKKERFSLILESASTNQTSMYLCASSTGTANTEAFFGQGTRLTVV.

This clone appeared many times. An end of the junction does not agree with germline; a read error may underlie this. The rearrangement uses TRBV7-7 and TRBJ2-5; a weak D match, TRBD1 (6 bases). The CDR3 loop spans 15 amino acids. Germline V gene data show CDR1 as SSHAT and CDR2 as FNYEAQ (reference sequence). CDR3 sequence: CASSKKGHSRETQYF. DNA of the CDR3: TGTGCTAGCAGCAAAAAGGGACACTCAAGGGAGACCCAGTACTTC.

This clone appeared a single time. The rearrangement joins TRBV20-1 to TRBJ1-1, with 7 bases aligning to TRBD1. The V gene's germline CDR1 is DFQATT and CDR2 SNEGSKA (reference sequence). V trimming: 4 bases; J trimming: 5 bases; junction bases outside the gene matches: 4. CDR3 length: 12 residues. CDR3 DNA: TGCAGTGCTACAGGGGGTGATACTGAAGCTTTCTTT. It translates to CSATGGDTEAFF.

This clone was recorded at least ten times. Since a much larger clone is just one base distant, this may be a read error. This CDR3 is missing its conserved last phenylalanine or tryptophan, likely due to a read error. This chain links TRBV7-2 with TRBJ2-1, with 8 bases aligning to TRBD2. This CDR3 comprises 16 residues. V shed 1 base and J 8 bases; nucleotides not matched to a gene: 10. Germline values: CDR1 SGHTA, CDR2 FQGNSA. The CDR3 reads CASSLVSAGGSHEQFL. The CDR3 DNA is TGTGCCAGCAGCTTAGTTTCTGCGGGAGGCTCCCATGAGCAGTTCCTC.

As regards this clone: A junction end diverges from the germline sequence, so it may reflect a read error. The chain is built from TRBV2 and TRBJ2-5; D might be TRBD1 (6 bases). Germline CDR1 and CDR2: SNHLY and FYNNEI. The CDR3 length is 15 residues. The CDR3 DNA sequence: TGTGCCAGCAAGGGGGATGGGGCCAGCAAAGAGACCAAGTACTTC. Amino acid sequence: CASKGDGASKETKYF.

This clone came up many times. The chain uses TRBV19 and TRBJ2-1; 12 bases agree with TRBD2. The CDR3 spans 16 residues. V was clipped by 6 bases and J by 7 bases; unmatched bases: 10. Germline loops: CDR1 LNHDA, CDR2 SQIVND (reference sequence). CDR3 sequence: CASRQTSGGGGNEQFF. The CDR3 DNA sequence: TGTGCCAGTAGACAGACTAGCGGGGGAGGTGGGAATGAGCAGTTCTTC.

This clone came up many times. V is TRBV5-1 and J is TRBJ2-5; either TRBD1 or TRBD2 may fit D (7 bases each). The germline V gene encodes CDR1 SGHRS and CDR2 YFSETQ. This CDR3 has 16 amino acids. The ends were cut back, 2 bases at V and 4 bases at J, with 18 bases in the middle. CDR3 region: CASSFQGGRGGETQYF. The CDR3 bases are TGCGCCAGCAGCTTTCAGGGGGGGAGAGGCGGAGAGACCCAGTACTTC.

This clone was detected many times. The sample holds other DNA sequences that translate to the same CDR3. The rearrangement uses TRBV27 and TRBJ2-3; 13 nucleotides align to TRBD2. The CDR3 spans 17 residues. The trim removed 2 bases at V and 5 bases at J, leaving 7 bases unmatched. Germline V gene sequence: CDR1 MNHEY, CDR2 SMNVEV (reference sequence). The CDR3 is CASSLVRTSGSEDTQYF. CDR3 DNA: TGTGCCAGCAGTTTAGTCCGGACTAGCGGGAGTGAAGATACGCAGTATTTT.

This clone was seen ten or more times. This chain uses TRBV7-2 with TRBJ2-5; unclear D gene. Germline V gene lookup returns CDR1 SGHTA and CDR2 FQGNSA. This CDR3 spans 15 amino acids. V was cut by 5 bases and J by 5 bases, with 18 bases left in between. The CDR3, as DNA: TGTGCCAGCAGCCGAATAGACTCCCGAACGGAGACCCAGTACTTC. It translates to CASSRIDSRTETQYF.

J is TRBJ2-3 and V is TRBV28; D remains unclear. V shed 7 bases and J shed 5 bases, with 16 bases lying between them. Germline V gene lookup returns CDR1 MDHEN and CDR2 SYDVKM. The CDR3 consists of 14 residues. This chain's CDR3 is CASTIGSLLDTQYF. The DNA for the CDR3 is TGTGCCAGCACAATCGGTAGTTTATTAGATACGCAGTATTTT.

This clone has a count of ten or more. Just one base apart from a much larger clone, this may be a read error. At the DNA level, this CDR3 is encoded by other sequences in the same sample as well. The CDR3 DNA sequence: TGTGCCACCAGTGACTTGGCAGCGCCGGATACGCAGTATTTT. It encodes CATSDLAAPDTQYF. This sequence joins TRBV24-1 and TRBJ2-3; D remains ambiguous. Germline CDR1 is KGHDR and CDR2 is SFDVKD. The CDR3 has 14 residues. V was cut by 4 bases and J by 6 bases, with 13 bases left in between.

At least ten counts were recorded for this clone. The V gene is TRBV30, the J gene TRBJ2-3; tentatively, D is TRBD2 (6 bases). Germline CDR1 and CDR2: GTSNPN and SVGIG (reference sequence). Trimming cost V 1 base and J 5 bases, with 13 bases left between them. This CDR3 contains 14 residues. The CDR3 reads CAWSGRERGDTQYF. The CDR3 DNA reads TGTGCCTGGAGTGGCCGGGAGCGAGGAGATACGCAGTATTTT.

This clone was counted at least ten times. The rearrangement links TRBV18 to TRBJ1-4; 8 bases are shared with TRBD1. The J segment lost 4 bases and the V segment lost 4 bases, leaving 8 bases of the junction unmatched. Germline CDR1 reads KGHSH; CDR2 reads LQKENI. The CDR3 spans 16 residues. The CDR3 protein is CASSLARQGNNEKLFF. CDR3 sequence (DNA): TGTGCCAGCTCACTAGCGAGACAGGGGAATAATGAAAAACTGTTTTTT.

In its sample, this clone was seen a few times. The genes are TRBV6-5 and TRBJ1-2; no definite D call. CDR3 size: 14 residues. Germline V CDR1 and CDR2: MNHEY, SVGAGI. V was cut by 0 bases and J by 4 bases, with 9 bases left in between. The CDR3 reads CASSYSSGVYGYTF. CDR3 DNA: TGTGCCAGCAGTTACTCTAGCGGAGTCTATGGCTACACCTTC.

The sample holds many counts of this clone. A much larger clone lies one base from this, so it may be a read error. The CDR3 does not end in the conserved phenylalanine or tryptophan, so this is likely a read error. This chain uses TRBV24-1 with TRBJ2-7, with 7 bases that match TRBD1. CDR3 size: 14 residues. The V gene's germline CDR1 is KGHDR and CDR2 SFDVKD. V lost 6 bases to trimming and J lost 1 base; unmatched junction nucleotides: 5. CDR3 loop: CATSSTGVSYEQYS. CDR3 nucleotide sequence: TGTGCCACCAGTAGTACAGGGGTTTCCTACGAGCAGTACTCC.

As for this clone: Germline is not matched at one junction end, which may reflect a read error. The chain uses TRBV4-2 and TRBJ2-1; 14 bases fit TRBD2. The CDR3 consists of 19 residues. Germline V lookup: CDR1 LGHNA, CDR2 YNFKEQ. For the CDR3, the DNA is TGTGTCAGCAGCCCCGCCATTGAGACTAGCGGGAGGGTTTACAATGAGCAGTTCTTC. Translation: CVSSPAIETSGRVYNEQFF.

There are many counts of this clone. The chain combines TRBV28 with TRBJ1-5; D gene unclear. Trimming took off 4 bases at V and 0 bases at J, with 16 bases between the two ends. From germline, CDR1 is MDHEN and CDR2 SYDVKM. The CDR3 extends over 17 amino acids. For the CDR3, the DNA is TGTGCCAGCAGTTCGCGCAGACAATTATATAGCAATCAGCCCCAGCATTTT. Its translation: CASSSRRQLYSNQPQHF.

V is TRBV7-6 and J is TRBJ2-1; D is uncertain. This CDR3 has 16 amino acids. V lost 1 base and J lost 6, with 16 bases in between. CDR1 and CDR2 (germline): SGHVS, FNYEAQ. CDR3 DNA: TGTGCCAGCAGCTTAGATTCAGACCCGTGCCTCAATGAGCAGTTCTTC. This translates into CASSLDSDPCLNEQFF.

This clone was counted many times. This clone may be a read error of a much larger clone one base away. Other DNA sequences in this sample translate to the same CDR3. CDR3: CASSLGVLTPEAFF. Written as DNA, the CDR3 is TGTGCCAGCAGTTTGGGGGTCTTGACGCCTGAAGCTTTCTTT. This sequence joins TRBV12-3 or TRBV12-4 and TRBJ1-1, with D possibly matching TRBD1 (5 bases). Trimming cost V 3 bases and J 6 bases, with 14 bases left between them. The CDR3 covers 14 residues.

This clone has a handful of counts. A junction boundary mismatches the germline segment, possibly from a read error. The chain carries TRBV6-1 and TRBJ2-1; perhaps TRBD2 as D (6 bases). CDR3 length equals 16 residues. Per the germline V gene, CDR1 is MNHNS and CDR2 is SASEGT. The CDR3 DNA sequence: TGTGCCAGCAGGTCCCAAGGAATAGCGGTCTTATATGAGCAGTCCTTC. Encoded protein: CASRSQGIAVLYEQSF.

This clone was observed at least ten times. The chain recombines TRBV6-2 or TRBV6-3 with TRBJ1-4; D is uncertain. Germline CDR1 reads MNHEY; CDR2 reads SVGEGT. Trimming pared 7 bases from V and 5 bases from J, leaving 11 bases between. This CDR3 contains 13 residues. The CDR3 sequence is CASTGAPNEKLFF. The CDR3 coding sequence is TGTGCCAGCACAGGCGCCCCCAATGAAAAACTGTTTTTT.

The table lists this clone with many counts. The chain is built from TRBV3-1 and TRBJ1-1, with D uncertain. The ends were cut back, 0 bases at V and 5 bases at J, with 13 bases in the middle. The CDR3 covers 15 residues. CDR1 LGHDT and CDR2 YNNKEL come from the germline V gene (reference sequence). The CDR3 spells CASSQDGRSGTEAFF. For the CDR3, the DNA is TGTGCCAGCAGCCAAGACGGAAGGAGTGGGACTGAAGCTTTCTTT.

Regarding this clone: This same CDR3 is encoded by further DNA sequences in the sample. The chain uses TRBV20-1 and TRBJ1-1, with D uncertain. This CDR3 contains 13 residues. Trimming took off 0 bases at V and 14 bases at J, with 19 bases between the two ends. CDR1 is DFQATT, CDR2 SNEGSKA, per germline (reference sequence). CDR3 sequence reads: CSARDDEGGLVFF. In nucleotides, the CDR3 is TGCAGTGCTAGAGACGACGAGGGTGGTCTCGTGTTCTTT.

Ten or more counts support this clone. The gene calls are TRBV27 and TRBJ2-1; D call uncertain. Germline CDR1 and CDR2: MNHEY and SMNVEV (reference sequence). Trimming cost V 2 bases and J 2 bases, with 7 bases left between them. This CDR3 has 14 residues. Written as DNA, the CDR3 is TGTGCCAGCAGTTTAACGACTCCCTACAATGAGCAGTTCTTC. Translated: CASSLTTPYNEQFF.